The 29 T cell receptor beta chains in this list originate from one sample, sequenced in a study of blood T cell repertoires in COVID-19. Produced via immunoSEQ multiplex PCR; TCRdb's table is partial and in-frame only. The data contain under 200,000 clones, around 82% of them singletons. Sequencing used peripheral blood. The receptors come from a man younger than 35 with active or convalescent COVID-19.

The chain employs TRBV25-1 and TRBJ1-2; D remains ambiguous. Germline V gene sequence: CDR1 MGHDK, CDR2 SYGVNS. This CDR3 has 14 amino acids. Trimming shortened V by 5 bases and J by 1 base, and 11 bases separated the two germline ends. The CDR3 region is CASSSPGDNYGYTF. The CDR3 coding sequence is TGTGCCAGCAGTAGTCCAGGCGATAACTATGGCTACACCTTC.

V and J are TRBV6-2 or TRBV6-3 and TRBJ2-2; TRBD2 matches 7 bases. This CDR3 is built from 18 residues. Germline V lookup: CDR1 MNHEY, CDR2 SVGEGT. J gave up 2 bases and V 2 bases, and 11 bases lay outside the gene matches. The DNA for the CDR3 is TGTGCCAGCAGTTACGGACCGCGCCTAGCGGTAAACACCGGGGAGCTGTTTTTT. Its translation: CASSYGPRLAVNTGELFF.

J is TRBJ2-1 and V is TRBV29-1; 10 positions agree with TRBD2. Germline loops: CDR1 SQVTM, CDR2 ANQGSEA. After removal of 7 bases from V and 7 bases from J, the junction contained 16 bases not matched to a gene. This CDR3 has 16 residues. CDR3 nucleotide sequence: TGCAGCGCCGAAAAATACGGTCTAGCGGGAGTAAATGAGCAGTTCTTC. Its protein is CSAEKYGLAGVNEQFF.

The rearrangement joins TRBV7-8 to TRBJ2-1; TRBD1 matches 8 bases. J gave up 7 bases and V 5 bases, and 13 bases lay outside the gene matches. CDR1 is SGHVS, CDR2 FQNEAQ, per germline. The CDR3 has 16 residues. CDR3 sequence reads: CASSGAGQGSFNEQFF. CDR3 nucleotide sequence: TGTGCCAGCAGCGGGGCTGGACAGGGAAGTTTTAATGAGCAGTTCTTC.

This sequence joins TRBV19 and TRBJ1-5; 11 bases line up with TRBD1. The germline CDR1 and CDR2 sequences are LNHDA and SQIVND (reference sequence). V lost 6 bases to trimming and J lost 9 bases; unmatched junction nucleotides: 16. The length of the CDR3 is 17 residues. The CDR3 DNA is TGTGCCAGTAGATCTTCTACCCGGACAGGGGGCGCTTGGCCCCAGCATTTT. Amino acid sequence: CASRSSTRTGGAWPQHF.

This chain links TRBV7-4 with TRBJ2-1; tentative D call: TRBD2 (6 bases). Trimming shortened V by 8 bases and J by 5 bases, and 13 bases separated the two germline ends. Germline values: CDR1 SGHVT, CDR2 SQSDAQ. The CDR3 is 13 residues long. The CDR3 loop reads CASPGLEDNEQFF. The CDR3 nucleotides are TGTGCCAGCCCGGGACTGGAGGACAATGAGCAGTTCTTC.

V usage is TRBV6-1 and J usage is TRBJ1-6; D is perhaps TRBD1 (6 bases). The V gene's germline CDR1 is MNHNS and CDR2 SASEGT. V shed 4 bases and J shed 5 bases, with 15 bases lying between them. CDR3 length: 16 amino acids. CDR3 nucleotide sequence: TGTGCCAGCAGTGCCATAGAACAGGGACATAATTCACCCCTCCACTTT. Encoded protein: CASSAIEQGHNSPLHF.

This chain uses TRBV9 with TRBJ2-5; TRBD1 matches at 7 bases. The CDR3 loop spans 15 amino acids. V lost 6 bases to trimming and J lost 5 bases; unmatched junction nucleotides: 13. Germline values: CDR1 SGDLS, CDR2 YYNGEE. CDR3 in amino acids: CASNAEGTDSETQYF. The DNA for the CDR3 is TGTGCCAGCAACGCAGAGGGGACAGATAGTGAGACCCAGTACTTC.

The chain uses TRBV13 and TRBJ1-6; D gene uncertain. This CDR3 contains 15 residues. The V end lost 1 base, the J end lost 9 bases, and 13 bases lay between the germline ends. CDR1 is PRHDT and CDR2 is FYEKMQ in the germline V gene (reference sequence). The CDR3 bases are TGTGCCAGCAGCTTAGTAGCACCTGGGAGTTCACCCCTCCACTTT. It specifies CASSLVAPGSSPLHF. Complete variable domain (other parts from reference TRBV13 and TRBJ1-6): AAGVIQSPRHLIKEKRETATLKCYPIPRHDTVYWYQQGPGQDPQFLISFYEKMQSDKGSIPDRFSAQQFSDYHSELNMSSLELGDSALYFCASSLVAPGSSPLHFGNGTRLTVT.

The CDR3 region is CASSELGYDRVSNQPQHF. The CDR3 DNA reads TGTGCCAGCAGTGAACTAGGGTACGACAGGGTTAGCAATCAGCCCCAGCATTTT. The V gene is TRBV25-1, the J gene TRBJ1-5; 7 bases line up with TRBD1. This CDR3 is built from 18 residues. V shed 2 bases and J 0 bases; nucleotides not matched to a gene: 10. Germline loops: CDR1 MGHDK, CDR2 SYGVNS.

The gene calls are TRBV27 and TRBJ1-6, with D maybe TRBD1 (6 bases). The CDR3 covers 16 residues. Germline-derived CDR1 and CDR2 are MNHEY and SMNVEV (reference sequence). Trimming took 3 bases from V and 4 from J, leaving 13 bases between them. This CDR3 reads CASSFIGGRYNSPLHF. Written as DNA, the CDR3 is TGTGCCAGCAGTTTTATCGGGGGGCGTTATAATTCACCCCTCCACTTT.

The CDR3 DNA follows: TGTGCCAGCAGCGAAGACAGATACGAGCAGTACTTC. Its protein product is CASSEDRYEQYF. The chain uses TRBV11-2 and TRBJ2-7, with D maybe TRBD1 (5 bases). CDR3 length equals 12 residues. V lost 5 bases and J 4 bases, leaving 9 bases between the germline ends. Germline-derived CDR1 and CDR2 are SGHAT and FQNNGV.

This chain uses TRBV10-3 with TRBJ1-2, with a tentative D call TRBD1 (5 bases). CDR3 size: 13 residues. V lost 11 bases to trimming and J lost 4 bases, with 17 bases between them. CDR1 is ENHRY and CDR2 is SYGVKD in the germline V gene. CDR3 sequence: CAVKYGGTYGYTF. CDR3 nucleotide sequence: TGTGCCGTAAAATACGGGGGTACCTATGGCTACACCTTC.

The chain recombines TRBV11-2 with TRBJ1-6, with a weak D call TRBD1 (6 bases). V dropped 0 bases and J dropped 6 bases, with 12 bases sitting between them. Germline V lookup: CDR1 SGHAT, CDR2 FQNNGV. The CDR3 has 16 amino acids. The CDR3 DNA follows: TGTGCCAGCAGCTTAGATCCTAGGACAGCTAATTCACCCCTCCACTTT. Translated: CASSLDPRTANSPLHF.

The chain employs TRBV5-4 and TRBJ2-6, with 8 bases matching TRBD1. Germline CDR1 and CDR2: SGHNT and YYREEE (reference sequence). This CDR3 spans 18 amino acids. The ends lost 3 bases at V and 2 bases at J; junction bases unmatched: 10. CDR3: CASSYPGQGGPGANVLTF. CDR3 sequence (DNA): TGTGCCAGCAGCTATCCCGGACAGGGTGGTCCTGGGGCCAACGTCCTGACTTTC.

This clone was detected ten times or more. V is TRBV4-2 and J is TRBJ2-6; D gene uncertain. Trimming took off 0 bases at V and 1 base at J, with 7 bases between the two ends. This CDR3 is built from 16 residues. Germline V gene data show CDR1 as LGHNA and CDR2 as YNFKEQ. CDR3 sequence (DNA): TGTGCCAGCAGCCAAGATATCCTTTCTGGGGCCAACGTCCTGACTTTC. Encoded protein: CASSQDILSGANVLTF.

The J gene is TRBJ1-6, the V gene TRBV6-1; the match to TRBD1 covers 8 bases. CDR3 size: 17 residues. V was pared by 4 bases and J by 3 bases, with 8 bases of the junction left unmatched. Germline V gene sequence: CDR1 MNHNS, CDR2 SASEGT. The CDR3 region is CASSAPGTGFYNSPLHF. For the CDR3, the DNA is TGTGCCAGCAGTGCACCCGGGACAGGCTTCTATAATTCACCCCTCCACTTT.

This clone was recorded a few times. The chain recombines TRBV18 with TRBJ1-5; 7 nucleotides match TRBD1. V lost 5 bases, J lost 6 bases, and 10 bases stayed unmatched. CDR1 and CDR2 from the germline V gene are KGHSH and LQKENI. The CDR3 consists of 15 residues. CDR3 sequence reads: CASSFRDSFLQPQHF. The CDR3 nucleotides read TGTGCCAGCTCATTCCGGGACAGCTTTCTTCAGCCCCAGCATTTT.

The rearrangement joins TRBV27 to TRBJ1-5, with TRBD1 matching 10 bases. The V segment lost 6 bases and the J segment 1 base; nucleotides outside the gene matches: 3. The CDR3 totals 15 residues. Per the germline V gene, CDR1 is MNHEY and CDR2 is SMNVEV (reference sequence). This CDR3 is CASRSGQGSNQPQHF. Written as DNA, the CDR3 is TGTGCCAGCAGATCGGGACAGGGGAGCAATCAGCCCCAGCATTTT.

This chain links TRBV6-1 with TRBJ2-2, with 8 bases lining up with TRBD2. Germline V gives CDR1 MNHNS, CDR2 SASEGT. After removal of 0 bases from V and 8 bases from J, the junction contained 11 bases not matched to a gene. The length of the CDR3 is 17 residues. Written as DNA, the CDR3 is TGTGCCAGCAGTGAAGCGGCCTATAGCGGGGCTTCGGGGGAGCTGTTTTTT. Translating it yields CASSEAAYSGASGELFF.

The V gene is TRBV9, the J gene TRBJ2-2; a possible D gene is TRBD2 (7 bases). V was cut by 4 bases and J by 4 bases, with 17 bases left in between. Germline V gene sequence: CDR1 SGDLS, CDR2 YYNGEE. This CDR3 spans 16 amino acids. The CDR3 region has the DNA TGTGCCAGCAGCCCCTCGGGAGGACAGATCACCGGGGAGCTGTTTTTT. Translating gives CASSPSGGQITGELFF.

DNA for the CDR3: TGTGCCAGCATCAGGGTAGATCATAGCAATCAGCCCCAGCATTTT. It is translated as CASIRVDHSNQPQHF. The chain employs TRBV28 and TRBJ1-5; the D gene is possibly TRBD1 (5 bases). In germline, CDR1 is MDHEN, CDR2 SYDVKM. The CDR3 covers 15 residues. Trimming left V 7 bases short and J 0 bases short, with 13 bases between.

The gene calls are TRBV20-1 and TRBJ2-2; the D gene is possibly TRBD2 (6 bases). The V gene's germline CDR1 is DFQATT and CDR2 SNEGSKA (reference sequence). V lost 3 bases and J lost 5, with 13 bases in between. The CDR3 is made up of 14 amino acids. The CDR3 loop reads CSASLAGYTGELFF. CDR3 coding DNA: TGCAGTGCTAGTCTGGCGGGGTATACCGGGGAGCTGTTTTTT.

V and J are TRBV5-5 and TRBJ1-6; 7 nucleotides align to TRBD1. V was clipped by 4 bases and J by 7 bases; unmatched bases: 5. Germline assignment: CDR1 SGHKS and CDR2 YYEKEE (reference sequence). The CDR3 is 14 residues long. The CDR3 nucleotides are TGTGCCAGCAGCCCACAGGGGTGGAATTCACCCCTCCACTTT. Its protein product is CASSPQGWNSPLHF.

The rearrangement links TRBV6-5 to TRBJ2-5; tentatively, D is TRBD2 (5 bases). The germline V gene encodes CDR1 MNHEY and CDR2 SVGAGI. There are 13 residues in the CDR3. Trimming removed 2 bases at V and 4 bases at J, with 8 bases between. CDR3 in amino acids: CASSYMRAETQYF. The CDR3 coding sequence is TGTGCCAGCAGTTACATGCGGGCAGAGACCCAGTACTTC.

The sample holds a few counts of this clone. The V call is TRBV5-4, the J call TRBJ2-7; 7 nucleotides agree with TRBD1. The trim removed 2 bases at V and 5 bases at J, leaving 7 bases unmatched. Germline-derived CDR1 and CDR2 are SGHNT and YYREEE (reference sequence). This CDR3 contains 14 residues. CDR3 in amino acids: CASSFDRAKDEQYF. CDR3 sequence (DNA): TGTGCCAGCAGCTTTGACAGGGCAAAGGACGAGCAGTACTTC.

Remarks on this clone: An end of the junction differs from the germline gene, which may be a read error. The J gene is TRBJ2-2, the V gene TRBV7-7; 8 bases agree with TRBD1. This CDR3 has 16 amino acids. Germline loops: CDR1 SSHAT, CDR2 FNYEAQ (reference sequence). CDR3 loop: CASSPRTGMNTGELFF. Here the CDR3 DNA reads TGTGCTAGCAGCCCACGGACAGGGATGAACACCGGGGAGCTGTTTTTT.

The V call is TRBV29-1, the J call TRBJ2-1, with 7 bases that match TRBD2. Per germline, CDR1 SQVTM and CDR2 ANQGSEA. The CDR3 runs to 14 residues. After removal of 4 bases from V and 6 bases from J, the junction contained 9 bases not matched to a gene. The CDR3 DNA follows: TGCAGCGTTGGACTAGCCCTACTTCGCAATGAGCAGTTCTTC. Protein product: CSVGLALLRNEQFF.

V gene TRBV9 combines with J gene TRBJ2-1; 8 positions match TRBD2. The CDR3 runs 16 residues. Germline CDR1 SGDLS, CDR2 YYNGEE. Trimming at V came to 5 bases and at J to 0 bases, leaving 7 bases not matched to a gene. CDR3 sequence: CASRPGLAFSYNEQFF. The CDR3 DNA reads as TGTGCCAGCAGACCAGGACTAGCCTTCTCCTACAATGAGCAGTTCTTC.